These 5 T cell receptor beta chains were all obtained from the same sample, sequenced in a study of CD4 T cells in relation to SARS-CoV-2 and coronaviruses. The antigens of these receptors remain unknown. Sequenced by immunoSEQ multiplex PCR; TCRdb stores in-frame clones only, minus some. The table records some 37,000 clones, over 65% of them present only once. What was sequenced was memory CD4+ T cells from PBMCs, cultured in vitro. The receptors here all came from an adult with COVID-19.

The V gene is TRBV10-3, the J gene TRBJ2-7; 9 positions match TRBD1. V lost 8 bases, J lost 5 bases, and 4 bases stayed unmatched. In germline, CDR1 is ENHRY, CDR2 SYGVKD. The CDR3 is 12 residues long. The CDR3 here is CAIGGQGHEQYF. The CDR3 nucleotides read TGTGCCATCGGGGGACAGGGCCACGAGCAGTACTTC.

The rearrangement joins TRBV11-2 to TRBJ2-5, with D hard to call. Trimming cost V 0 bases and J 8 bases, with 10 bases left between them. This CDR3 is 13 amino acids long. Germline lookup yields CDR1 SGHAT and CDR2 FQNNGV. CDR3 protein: CASSLEPQVTQYF. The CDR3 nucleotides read TGTGCCAGCAGCTTAGAGCCTCAAGTAACCCAGTACTTC.

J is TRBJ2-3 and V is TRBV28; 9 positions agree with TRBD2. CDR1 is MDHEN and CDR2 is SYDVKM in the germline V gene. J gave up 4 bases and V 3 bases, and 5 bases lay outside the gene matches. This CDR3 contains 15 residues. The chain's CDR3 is CASSFPSGMSDTQYF. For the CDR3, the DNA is TGTGCCAGCAGTTTCCCTAGCGGGATGTCAGATACGCAGTATTTT.

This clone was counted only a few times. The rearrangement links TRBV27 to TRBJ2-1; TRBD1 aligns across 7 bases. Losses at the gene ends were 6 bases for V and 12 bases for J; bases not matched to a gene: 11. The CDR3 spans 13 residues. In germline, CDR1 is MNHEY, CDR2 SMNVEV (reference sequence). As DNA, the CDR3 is TGTGCCAGCAGCTGGGCCCAGACAGGGACGCAGTTCTTC. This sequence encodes CASSWAQTGTQFF.

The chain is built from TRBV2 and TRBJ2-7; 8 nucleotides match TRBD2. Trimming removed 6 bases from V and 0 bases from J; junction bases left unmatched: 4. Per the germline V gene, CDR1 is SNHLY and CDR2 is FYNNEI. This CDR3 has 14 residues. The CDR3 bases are TGTGCCAGCAGCGGGAGGGCCATCTCCTACGAGCAGTACTTC. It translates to CASSGRAISYEQYF.